The rows below give T cell receptor beta chains drawn from one sample of a study of PD-1 blockade in classical Hodgkin lymphoma. Measured with immunoSEQ multiplex PCR; TCRdb has only the in-frame clones, and not every one. The data show roughly 56,000 clones, roughly 85% seen once. Sample: peripheral blood mononuclear cells (PBMCs), taken before the fourth cycle of nivolumab. The receptor source for this set is a human donor with classical Hodgkin lymphoma. Each CDR3 is given with its conserved first and last residue. The D gene is left open where the match is weak. Not all rows give a size; the values are once, few, many and, for expanded clones, a class.

V gene	clone size	J gene	D gene	CDR3 DNA	CDR3 protein
TRBV5-1	NA	TRBJ2-2	TRBD1	TGCGCCAGCAGCCCGGTGGGACAGGGGACCGGGGAGCTGTTTTTT	CASSPVGQGTGELFF
TRBV5-4	NA	TRBJ2-7	NA	TGTGCCAGCAGCAACGGACAGAGTTCAACCTACGAGCAGTACTTC	CASSNGQSSTYEQYF
TRBV5-1	few	TRBJ2-2	NA	TGCGCCAGCAGGATTGTCGCGAACACCGGGGAGCTGTTTTTT	CASRIVANTGELFF
TRBV5-1	once	TRBJ1-1	NA	TGCGCCAGCAGCTTAAGGGAGAACACTGAAGCTTTCTTT	CASSLRENTEAFF
TRBV15	NA	TRBJ1-1	TRBD1	TGTGCCACCAGCAGAGGGACGGCGGACAGGGGGTTAGGGGAGACTTTCTTT	CATSRGTADRGLGETFF
TRBV30	few	TRBJ1-1	NA	TGTGCCTGGAAACTGAACACTGAAGCTTTCTTT	CAWKLNTEAFF
TRBV6-6	NA	TRBJ1-2	TRBD1	TGTGCCAGCAGTTACTCAGGACAGGGGGCTGAAGGCTACACCTTC	CASSYSGQGAEGYTF
TRBV5-1	few	TRBJ2-3	NA	TGCGCCAGCGCTCCCGGCAATTCTCCTCTCGCTACGCAGTATTTT	CASAPGNSPLATQYF
TRBV5-6	NA	TRBJ2-7	NA	TGTGCCAGCAGCTTGGCCGCACCTACCTACGAGCAGTACTTC	CASSLAAPTYEQYF
TRBV19	NA	TRBJ2-3	NA	TGTGCCAGTAGTATACGGCAGGGTGGAGGGACAGATACGCAGTATTTT	CASSIRQGGGTDTQYF
TRBV10-3	NA	TRBJ2-7	NA	TGTGCCATCAACCCCGGGGCTAGCGCAGGCTCCTACGAGCAGTACTTC	CAINPGASAGSYEQYF
TRBV5-1	NA	TRBJ1-6	NA	TGCGCCAGCAGCTTGGAAGGTAACAATTCACCCCTCCACTTT	CASSLEGNNSPLHF
TRBV27	few	TRBJ1-1	NA	TGTGCCAGCTTCCAGCAGAACACTGAAGCTTTCTTT	CASFQQNTEAFF
TRBV2	NA	TRBJ2-7	NA	TGTGCCAGCACCCCAAAGGGGGGCCCGATCGAGCAGTACTTC	CASTPKGGPIEQYF
TRBV5-1	NA	TRBJ2-2	TRBD1	TGCGCCAGCAGCTCGTCGGGACAGGTGACCGGGGAGCTGTTTTTT	CASSSSGQVTGELFF
TRBV27	NA	TRBJ1-5	NA	TGTGCCAGCAGTTTATATAGTAGCGGTAGTAGCAATCAGCCCCAGCATTTT	CASSLYSSGSSNQPQHF
TRBV7-9	once	TRBJ1-1	NA	TGTGCCAGCAGCCCTGGGTCGGGGGTAGTATCGGTTTTCTTT	CASSPGSGVVSVFF
TRBV5-1	NA	TRBJ2-7	NA	TGCGCCAGCAGCCCCGACTCCTACGAGCAGTACTTC	CASSPDSYEQYF
TRBV29-1	NA	TRBJ1-2	TRBD1	TGCAGCGTTGCCGGGACAGGAGGCTACTATGGCTACACCTTC	CSVAGTGGYYGYTF
TRBV5-1	NA	TRBJ1-4	TRBD1	TGCGCCAGCAGACCTGGACAGGGGGCAACTAATGAAAAACTGTTTTTT	CASRPGQGATNEKLFF
TRBV4-1	NA	TRBJ1-4	NA	TGCGCCAGCAGCCGAGATGAAAAACTGTTTTTT	CASSRDEKLFF
TRBV7-9	NA	TRBJ2-3	NA	TGTGCCAGCAGCTATGGAGATACGCAGTATTTT	CASSYGDTQYF
TRBV30	NA	TRBJ1-4	NA	TGTGCCTGGAGCGCAACAGGGTCTGAAAAACTGTTTTTT	CAWSATGSEKLFF
TRBV5-1	NA	TRBJ2-7	NA	TGCGCCAGCAGCACGGTAGGGGGACTCTTCTACGAGCAGTACTTC	CASSTVGGLFYEQYF
TRBV5-1	NA	TRBJ1-5	TRBD1	TGCGCCAGCAGCCCCGGGACAGAGTTTCAGCCCCAGCATTTT	CASSPGTEFQPQHF
TRBV7-9	NA	TRBJ2-1	TRBD1	TGTGCCAGCTCCGGACAGGGGTACAATGAGCAGTTCTTC	CASSGQGYNEQFF
TRBV6-6	NA	TRBJ2-6	NA	TGTGCCAGTTTGGATACTTCAAGGGCCAACGTCCTGACTTTC	CASLDTSRANVLTF
TRBV10-3	NA	TRBJ2-3	TRBD2	TGTGCCATCAGTGAGTCCCGACTAGCGGGTAGCACAGATACGCAGTATTTT	CAISESRLAGSTDTQYF
TRBV6-6	NA	TRBJ1-4	NA	TGTGCCAGCAGTTTCCGTGGGGGGAATGAAAAACTGTTTTTT	CASSFRGGNEKLFF
TRBV7-2	NA	TRBJ2-5	TRBD2	TGTGCCAGCAGCTCCAGCGGACTAGCCCAAGAGACCCAGTACTTC	CASSSSGLAQETQYF
TRBV7-3	NA	TRBJ2-5	TRBD2	TGTGCCAGCAGCTTAACTGGAAGGACTAGCGGGGGGTTTCAAGAGACCCAGTACTTC	CASSLTGRTSGGFQETQYF
TRBV7-9	NA	TRBJ1-5	NA	TGTGCCAGCAGCTTATCTCTCTTTCAGGATTTT	CASSLSLFQDF
TRBV5-1	NA	TRBJ2-5	TRBD1	TGCGCCAGCAGCACGGACAGGGCGGGGGAGACCCAGTACTTC	CASSTDRAGETQYF
TRBV5-1	NA	TRBJ2-3	NA	TGCGCCAGCAGCTCTGGAACAGATACGCAGTATTTT	CASSSGTDTQYF
TRBV5-1	NA	TRBJ1-2	NA	TGCGCCAGCAGTACAGGCCCCTCTAACTATGGCTACACCTTC	CASSTGPSNYGYTF
TRBV5-1	NA	TRBJ1-6	NA	TGCGCCAGCAGCTCCGTTGGGGGAAATAATTCACCCCTCCACTTT	CASSSVGGNNSPLHF
TRBV9	NA	TRBJ2-7	TRBD2	TGTGCCAGCAGCGTAGATTGGGGGCTAGCGGGGGCCCTGCAGTACTTC	CASSVDWGLAGALQYF
TRBV5-1	once	TRBJ1-2	TRBD1	TGCGCCAGCAGCTTGGGGGACAGCTCTAACTATGGCTACACCTTC	CASSLGDSSNYGYTF